Only a few counts were recorded for the clone carrying this TCR beta chain. As yet, its antigen is unknown. The V end lost 0 bases, the J end lost 10 bases, and 12 bases lay between the germline ends. The CDR3 is made up of 13 amino acids. Per germline, CDR1 LNHNV and CDR2 YYDKDF (reference sequence). TCRdb itself ran the reads through MiXCR, one entry per CDR3 protein. The sample lists roughly 69,000 distinct CDR3 sequences, about 26% occurring once. This specimen belongs to a study of T cell repertoires in cytomegalovirus infection. Sequenced material: CD8+ T cells from cultured PBMCs, taken from culture after CMV antigen stimulation. The sequence was obtained from a human donor in good health (CMV status not recorded). Some clones in this sample may be carry-over from other donors' samples. The chain has TRBV15 and TRBJ1-2; D is possibly TRBD1 (5 bases). CDR3 sequence: CATSRDPGRFYTF. CDR3 coding DNA: TGTGCCACCAGCAGAGACCCAGGGAGATTCTACACCTTC.